These 6 T cell receptor beta chains share one sample of origin, sequenced in a study of STAT5B mutations in CD4+ large granular lymphocyte leukemia. The data were produced by immunoSEQ multiplex PCR, yet TCRdb's version contains in-frame clones alone and is incomplete. The sample records 35,000 to 40,000 clones, about four fifths being singletons. The sample comprised CD4+ T cells from blood buffy coats. These receptor sequences come from a human donor in good health.

The gene calls are TRBV19 and TRBJ1-2; the D is unclear. The V and J ends lost 6 bases and 4 bases respectively, with 12 bases between them. Germline lookup yields CDR1 LNHDA and CDR2 SQIVND (reference sequence). The CDR3 has 13 amino acids. CDR3 residues: CASRLSQFYGYTF. The CDR3 DNA follows: TGTGCCAGTAGGTTAAGCCAATTCTATGGCTACACCTTC.

This clone was seen a handful of times. The V and J genes are TRBV14 and TRBJ1-1; D is unclear. CDR1 is SGHDN, CDR2 FVKESK, per germline. Trimming took off 1 base at V and 4 bases at J, with 13 bases between the two ends. The CDR3 loop spans 15 amino acids. The CDR3 DNA sequence: TGTGCCAGCAGCCAAGCAAAACGACTGTTCACTGAAGCTTTCTTT. Its translation: CASSQAKRLFTEAFF.

The chain carries TRBV18 and TRBJ2-5, with TRBD1 identical over 8 bases. CDR1 is KGHSH and CDR2 is LQKENI in the germline V gene. The junction had 6 bases not matched to a gene; V was cut back by 3 bases and J by 0 bases. This CDR3 region has 16 residues. The CDR3 protein is CASSPLPGQDQETQYF. CDR3 sequence (DNA): TGTGCCAGCTCACCGCTACCGGGACAGGACCAAGAGACCCAGTACTTC.

The rearrangement links TRBV11-2 to TRBJ2-1; 10 nucleotides align to TRBD2. V shed 0 bases and J 7 bases; nucleotides not matched to a gene: 9. CDR3 length: 17 amino acids. Germline V gene lookup returns CDR1 SGHAT and CDR2 FQNNGV. The CDR3, as DNA: TGTGCCAGCAGCTTAGATCGTACTAGCGGGAACAGGAATGAGCAGTTCTTC. Protein sequence: CASSLDRTSGNRNEQFF.

This clone was detected only a few times. This rearrangement joins TRBV18 to TRBJ1-4; D might be TRBD1 (6 bases). In germline, CDR1 is KGHSH, CDR2 LQKENI. V was cut by 5 bases and J by 5 bases, with 15 bases left in between. The CDR3 spans 15 residues. CDR3: CASSNNRAPNEKLFF. CDR3 coding DNA: TGTGCCAGCTCAAACAACAGGGCCCCAAATGAAAAACTGTTTTTT.

The chain carries TRBV7-3 and TRBJ2-1; TRBD2 aligns across 12 bases. The CDR3 is made up of 20 amino acids. The V gene end was trimmed by 5 bases and the J gene end by 2 bases; junction bases not matched to a gene: 16. Per germline, CDR1 SGHTA and CDR2 FQGTGA. CDR3 sequence reads: CASSTPKETSGRVPYNEQFF. The CDR3 nucleotides are TGTGCCAGCAGCACCCCGAAGGAGACTAGCGGGAGAGTCCCCTACAATGAGCAGTTCTTC.